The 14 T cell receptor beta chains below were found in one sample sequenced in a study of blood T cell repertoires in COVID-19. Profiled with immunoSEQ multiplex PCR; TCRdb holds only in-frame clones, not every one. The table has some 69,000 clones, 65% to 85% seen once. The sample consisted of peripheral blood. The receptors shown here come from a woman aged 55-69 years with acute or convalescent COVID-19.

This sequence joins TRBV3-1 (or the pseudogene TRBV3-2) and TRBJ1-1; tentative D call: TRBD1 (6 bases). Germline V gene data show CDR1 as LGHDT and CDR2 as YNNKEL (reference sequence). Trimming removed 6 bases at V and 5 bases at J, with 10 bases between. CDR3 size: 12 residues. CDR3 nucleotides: TGTGCCAGCAGACAGGGTGAGACTGAAGCTTTCTTT. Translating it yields CASRQGETEAFF.

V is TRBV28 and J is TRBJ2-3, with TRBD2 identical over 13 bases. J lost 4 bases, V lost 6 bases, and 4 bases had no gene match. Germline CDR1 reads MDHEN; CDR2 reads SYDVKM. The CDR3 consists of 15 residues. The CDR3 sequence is CASSILAGGPDTQYF. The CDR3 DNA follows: TGTGCCAGCAGCATACTAGCGGGGGGGCCAGATACGCAGTATTTT.

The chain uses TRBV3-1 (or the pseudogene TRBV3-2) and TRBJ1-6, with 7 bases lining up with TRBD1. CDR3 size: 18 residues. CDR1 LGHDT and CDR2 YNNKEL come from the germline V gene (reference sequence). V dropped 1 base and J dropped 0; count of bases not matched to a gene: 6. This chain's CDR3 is CASSQGGTVSSYNSPLHF. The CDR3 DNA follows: TGTGCCAGCAGCCAAGGAGGGACAGTAAGCTCCTATAATTCACCCCTCCACTTT.

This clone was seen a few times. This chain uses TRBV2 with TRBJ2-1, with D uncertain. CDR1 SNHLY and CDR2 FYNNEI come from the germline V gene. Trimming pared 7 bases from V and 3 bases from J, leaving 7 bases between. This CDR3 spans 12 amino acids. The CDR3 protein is CASMELYNEQFF. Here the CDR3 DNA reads TGTGCCAGCATGGAGCTCTACAATGAGCAGTTCTTC.

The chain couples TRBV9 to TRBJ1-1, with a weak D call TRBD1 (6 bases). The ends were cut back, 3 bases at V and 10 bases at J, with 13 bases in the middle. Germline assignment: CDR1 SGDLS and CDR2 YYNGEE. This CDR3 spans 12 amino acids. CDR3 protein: CASSGQQGRAFF. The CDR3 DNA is TGTGCCAGCAGCGGCCAACAGGGTAGAGCTTTCTTT.

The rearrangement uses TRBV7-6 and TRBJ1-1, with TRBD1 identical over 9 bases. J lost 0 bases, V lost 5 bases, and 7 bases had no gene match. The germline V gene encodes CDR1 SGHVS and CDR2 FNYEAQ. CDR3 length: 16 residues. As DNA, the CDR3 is TGTGCCAGCAGCCCGCCGGGACAGGGAATGAACACTGAAGCTTTCTTT. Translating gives CASSPPGQGMNTEAFF.

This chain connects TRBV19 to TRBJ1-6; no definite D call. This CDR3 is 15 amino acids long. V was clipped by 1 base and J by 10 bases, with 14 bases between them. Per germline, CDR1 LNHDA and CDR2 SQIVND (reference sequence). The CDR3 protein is CASSIGGRTYSPLHF. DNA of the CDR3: TGTGCCAGTAGTATAGGTGGCAGAACGTACTCACCCCTCCACTTT.

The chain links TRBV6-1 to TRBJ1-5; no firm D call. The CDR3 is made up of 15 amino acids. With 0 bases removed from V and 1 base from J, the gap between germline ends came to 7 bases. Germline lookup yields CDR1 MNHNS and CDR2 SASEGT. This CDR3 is CASSEAHTSNQPQHF. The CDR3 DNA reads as TGTGCCAGCAGTGAAGCTCACACAAGCAATCAGCCCCAGCATTTT.

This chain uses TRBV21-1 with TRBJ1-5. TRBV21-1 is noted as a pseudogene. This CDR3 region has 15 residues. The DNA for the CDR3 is TGTGCCAGCAGCAAACGCACTTCTTCTAATCAGCCCCAGCATTTT. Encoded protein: CASSKRTSSNQPQHF.

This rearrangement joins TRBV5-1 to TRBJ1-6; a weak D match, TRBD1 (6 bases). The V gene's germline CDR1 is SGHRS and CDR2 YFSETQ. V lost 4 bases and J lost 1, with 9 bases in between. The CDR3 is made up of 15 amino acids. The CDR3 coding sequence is TGCGCCAGCAGCGTTGGACAGTCCTATAATTCACCCCTCCACTTT. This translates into CASSVGQSYNSPLHF.

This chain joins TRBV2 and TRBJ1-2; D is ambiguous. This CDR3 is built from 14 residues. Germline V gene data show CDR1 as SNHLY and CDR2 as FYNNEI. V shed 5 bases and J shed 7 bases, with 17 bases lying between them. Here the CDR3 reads CASSSSRASGGYTF. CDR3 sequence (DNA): TGTGCCAGCAGTTCCTCTCGAGCGAGCGGTGGCTACACCTTC.

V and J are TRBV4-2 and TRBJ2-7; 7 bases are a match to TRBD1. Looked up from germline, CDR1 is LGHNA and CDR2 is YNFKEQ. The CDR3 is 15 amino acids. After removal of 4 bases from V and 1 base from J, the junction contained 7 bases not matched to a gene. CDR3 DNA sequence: TGTGCCAGCAGCCCGACAGGGATGAGGTCCTACGAGCAGTACTTC. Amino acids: CASSPTGMRSYEQYF.

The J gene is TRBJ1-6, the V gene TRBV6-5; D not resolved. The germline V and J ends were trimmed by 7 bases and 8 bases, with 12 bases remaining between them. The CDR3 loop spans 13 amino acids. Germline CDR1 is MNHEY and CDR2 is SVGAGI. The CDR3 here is CASTRVLHSPLHF. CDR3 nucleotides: TGTGCCAGCACGCGGGTCTTGCATTCACCCCTCCACTTT.

CDR3 amino acids: CASSPGTGGLEQYF. In nucleotides, the CDR3 is TGTGCCAGCAGTCCCGGGACAGGGGGCCTCGAGCAGTACTTC. This chain connects TRBV28 to TRBJ2-7, with 12 bases lining up with TRBD1. Germline V gene data show CDR1 as MDHEN and CDR2 as SYDVKM. Trimming removed 5 bases from V and 6 bases from J; junction bases left unmatched: 5. The length of the CDR3 is 14 residues.